Listed below are T cell receptor beta chains from one sample, sequenced in a study of beta chain features in type 1 diabetes. Measured with immunoSEQ multiplex PCR; TCRdb has only the in-frame clones, and not every one. Here the sample spans some 160,000 clones, about 8.1% being singletons. The sequencing input was central memory CD4+ T cells from blood. Receptor source: a young woman with type 1 diabetes. The CDR3 runs from the conserved cysteine through the conserved F or W. Each record gives: clone size, D gene, J gene, V gene, CDR3 DNA, CDR3 protein. The D gene is left open where the match is weak. Clone size is not always given. Where it is, it says once, few, many or a class for expanded clones.

few	TRBD2	TRBJ2-7	TRBV28	TGTGCCAGCAGTTCTATGGGCTATAGCGGGAGGGCCGGCGAGCAGTACTTC	CASSSMGYSGRAGEQYF
few	NA	TRBJ2-3	TRBV18	TGTGCCAGCTCCCGTAGCTCGGACTACACAGATACGCAGTATTTT	CASSRSSDYTDTQYF
few	NA	TRBJ2-7	TRBV7-2	TGTGCCAGCAGCTTAGACCAGGGGTCCTACGAGCAGTACTTC	CASSLDQGSYEQYF
few	TRBD2	TRBJ2-2	TRBV5-1	TGCGCCAGCAGCCGGACTAGCGGGAGTTCCGGGGAGCTGTTTTTT	CASSRTSGSSGELFF
few	NA	TRBJ2-5	TRBV11-3	TGTGCCAGCAGCTTAGTCCCCCGCCAAGAGACCCAGTACTTC	CASSLVPRQETQYF
few	TRBD1	TRBJ1-2	TRBV7-3	TGTGCCAGCAGCATCACGACAGGGAACTATGGCTACACCTTC	CASSITTGNYGYTF
NA	TRBD1	TRBJ1-4	TRBV6-1	TGTGCCAGCAGGGAGACAGGGATAAATGAAAAACTGTTTTTT	CASRETGINEKLFF
many	TRBD2	TRBJ2-7	TRBV5-6	TGTGCCAGCAGCCCCGGACTAGCGGGACCCGTTCGGGAGCAGTACTTC	CASSPGLAGPVREQYF
few	NA	TRBJ2-3	TRBV5-1	TGCGCCAGCAGCTTAACCCTGACTAGCACAGATACGCAGTATTTT	CASSLTLTSTDTQYF
NA	TRBD2	TRBJ2-7	TRBV7-2	TGTGCCAGCAGCTTAGTCTCAGCGGGAGCTCCGGCCCAGTACTTC	CASSLVSAGAPAQYF
few	TRBD2	TRBJ2-7	TRBV10-3	TGTGCCATCAGTGAGGGGGGACTAGCGGCAGAGCAGTACTTC	CAISEGGLAAEQYF
NA	NA	TRBJ2-4	TRBV2	TGTGCCAGCAGCGGAGCGGCAACCGGTCTAGCCAAAAACATTCAGTACTTC	CASSGAATGLAKNIQYF
few	TRBD2	TRBJ2-7	TRBV7-2	TGTGCCAGCACAGGCGGGAGGGCCAATCGATACGAGCAGTACTTC	CASTGGRANRYEQYF
NA	NA	TRBJ2-3	TRBV30	TGTGCCTGGAACAGCGGAAGCACAGATACGCAGTATTTT	CAWNSGSTDTQYF
NA	TRBD2	TRBJ2-3	TRBV5-4	TGTGCCAGCAGCTACATAGCGGGAAGCACAGATACGCAGTATTTT	CASSYIAGSTDTQYF
NA	TRBD1	TRBJ1-2	TRBV28	TGTGCCAGCAGTCTACAGGGGGGCTACACCTTC	CASSLQGGYTF
few	TRBD2	TRBJ2-1	TRBV4-3	TGCGCCAGCAGCCAATCACGCGGGGGTAGCTCCTACAATGAGCAGTTCTTC	CASSQSRGGSSYNEQFF
few	NA	TRBJ2-3	TRBV28	TGTGCCAGCAGCCCCCCCCGGGCAGATACGCAGTATTTT	CASSPPRADTQYF
few	TRBD1	TRBJ1-5	TRBV30	TGTGCCTGGAGTATCGAGGGGACAGGGTATCAGCCCCAGCATTTT	CAWSIEGTGYQPQHF
NA	NA	TRBJ1-3	TRBV14	TGTGCCAGCTCGGAGTCGACAGTGGCAGGAAACACCATATATTTT	CASSESTVAGNTIYF
few	NA	TRBJ1-1	TRBV19	TGTGCCACTCGCGACGGTACGGGTGGGAGCACTGAAGCTTTCTTT	CATRDGTGGSTEAFF
few	TRBD1	TRBJ1-4	TRBV5-1	TGCGCCAGCAGCCCCAGACAGGGGGATAATGAAAAACTGTTTTTT	CASSPRQGDNEKLFF
few	NA	TRBJ1-1	TRBV18	TGTGCCAGCTCCCCGACAGGGAACACTGAAGCTTTCTTT	CASSPTGNTEAFF
few	NA	TRBJ1-4	TRBV28	TGTGCCAGCAGTTCTTCCGTCGACACGGTGTTTTTT	CASSSSVDTVFF
few	TRBD2	TRBJ2-3	TRBV7-8	TGTGCCAGCAGCTGGGCTAGCGGGGGTCGATCCAAGACAGATACGCAGTATTTT	CASSWASGGRSKTDTQYF
many	NA	TRBJ2-7	TRBV7-9	TGTGCCAGCAGCTTTCATGGGGCAGGGCCCTACGAGCAGTACTTC	CASSFHGAGPYEQYF
NA	NA	TRBJ1-1	TRBV7-8	TGTGCCAGCAGCCCAAGTGGTAGGGGAGCTTTCTTT	CASSPSGRGAFF
NA	TRBD2	TRBJ2-1	TRBV7-2	TGTGCCAGCAGCTTAGGAGCGGGGGGGCACTACAATGAGCAGTTCTTC	CASSLGAGGHYNEQFF
NA	NA	TRBJ2-3	TRBV18	TGTGCCAGCTCACCCCTAGCCCTGGAACTAGATACGCAGTATTTT	CASSPLALELDTQYF
many	NA	TRBJ2-6	TRBV4-3	TGCGCCAGCAGCCCCACTCGCCGACATTCATCCTTCTTGCGGGCCAACGTCCTGACTTTC	CASSPTRRHSSFLRANVLTF
few	NA	TRBJ2-1	TRBV6-5	TGTGCCAGCAGTTACTCGACGGAGGGTGAGCAGTTCTTC	CASSYSTEGEQFF
NA	NA	TRBJ1-5	TRBV10-3	TGTGCCATCAGTGGGGGGGATAGCAATCAGCCCCAGCATTTT	CAISGGDSNQPQHF
few	NA	TRBJ1-1	TRBV19	TGTGCCAGTAGTATTCCCAGAATGAACACTGAAGCTTTCTTT	CASSIPRMNTEAFF
NA	NA	TRBJ2-7	TRBV6-5	TGTGCCAGCAGTTACAACGGACACGGATCCTACGAGCAGTACTTC	CASSYNGHGSYEQYF
NA	TRBD1	TRBJ1-1	TRBV7-2	TGTGCCAGCAGACATAAACAGGGGGGTTGGACTGAAGCTTTCTTT	CASRHKQGGWTEAFF
few	TRBD1	TRBJ2-5	TRBV7-8	TGTGCCAGCAGCTTCAGGGGGCAGCAGACCCAGTACTTC	CASSFRGQQTQYF
few	NA	TRBJ2-7	TRBV18	TGTGCCAGCTCACCATCCAGGGATACGTACGAGCAGTACTTC	CASSPSRDTYEQYF
few	TRBD1	TRBJ1-1	TRBV4-3	TGCGCCAGCAGCCAAGAGATCCACAGACAGGGGACAGCTTTCTTT	CASSQEIHRQGTAFF
NA	NA	TRBJ2-3	TRBV7-2	TGTGCCAGCAGCCAAAACCTTGGGACTTCAGATACGCAGTATTTT	CASSQNLGTSDTQYF
few	TRBD1	TRBJ2-7	TRBV27	TGTGCCAGCAGTTTAACGCCAGGGGGCCGCCACGAGCAGTACTTC	CASSLTPGGRHEQYF
few	NA	TRBJ2-7	TRBV7-3	TGTGCCAGCAGCTTACAGGGGCTTGGCAACGAGCAGTACTTC	CASSLQGLGNEQYF
NA	NA	TRBJ2-5	TRBV27	TGTGCCAGCAGTTTAAGAGCGGCGCAAGAGACCCAGTACTTC	CASSLRAAQETQYF
few	TRBD2	TRBJ2-3	TRBV9	TGTGCCAGCAGCGTTAGCGGGAGGGCTGCAGATACGCAGTATTTT	CASSVSGRAADTQYF
NA	NA	TRBJ1-2	TRBV7-9	TGTGCCAGCAGCTTAGGCGGGGGCGGTGGCTACACCTTC	CASSLGGGGGYTF
NA	TRBD1	TRBJ1-2	TRBV9	TGTGCCAGCAGCGCAAGGGGGGACAGATTCTATGGCTACACCTTC	CASSARGDRFYGYTF
NA	NA	TRBJ1-2	TRBV19	TGTGCCAGTACAGGTGACCGGGGGAATGGCTACACCTTC	CASTGDRGNGYTF
few	TRBD2	TRBJ2-5	TRBV28	TGTGCCAGCACCTTGCTAGCGGGAGTAGGTTGGGCACAACGAGAGACCCAGTACTTC	CASTLLAGVGWAQRETQYF
few	TRBD2	TRBJ2-3	TRBV7-2	TGCGCCAGCAGCCTCGGGTGGACTAGCGGGAGTTCTCCAGATACGCAGTATTTT	CASSLGWTSGSSPDTQYF
NA	NA	TRBJ2-6	TRBV29-1	TGCAGCGTTGGGCAGATTCAATCTGGGGCCAACGTCCTGACTTTC	CSVGQIQSGANVLTF